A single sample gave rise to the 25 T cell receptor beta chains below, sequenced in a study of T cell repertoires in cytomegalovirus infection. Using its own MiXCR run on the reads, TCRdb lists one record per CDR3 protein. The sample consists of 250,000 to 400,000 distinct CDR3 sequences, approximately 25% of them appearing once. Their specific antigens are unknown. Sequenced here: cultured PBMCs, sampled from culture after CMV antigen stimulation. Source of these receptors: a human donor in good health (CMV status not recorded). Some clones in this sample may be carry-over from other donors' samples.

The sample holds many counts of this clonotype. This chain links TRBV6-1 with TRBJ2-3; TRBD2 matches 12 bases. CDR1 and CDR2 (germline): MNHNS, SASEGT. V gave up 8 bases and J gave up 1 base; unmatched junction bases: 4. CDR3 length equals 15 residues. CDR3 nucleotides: TGTGCCAGCCGACGACTAGCGGGGGGCACAGATACGCAGTATTTT. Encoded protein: CASRRLAGGTDTQYF.

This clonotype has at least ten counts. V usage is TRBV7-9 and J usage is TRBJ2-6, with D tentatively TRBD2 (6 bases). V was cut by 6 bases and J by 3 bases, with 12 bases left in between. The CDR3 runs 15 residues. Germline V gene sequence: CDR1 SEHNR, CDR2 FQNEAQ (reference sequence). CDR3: CASRRDSNGANVLTF. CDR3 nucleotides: TGTGCCAGCAGACGGGACTCCAATGGGGCCAACGTCCTGACTTTC.

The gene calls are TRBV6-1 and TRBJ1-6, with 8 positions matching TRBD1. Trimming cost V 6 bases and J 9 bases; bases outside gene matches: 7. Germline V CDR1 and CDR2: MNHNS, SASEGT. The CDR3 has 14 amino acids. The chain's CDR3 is CASRGGTGISPLHF. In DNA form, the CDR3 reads TGTGCCAGCAGGGGGGGGACAGGTATTTCACCCCTCCACTTT.

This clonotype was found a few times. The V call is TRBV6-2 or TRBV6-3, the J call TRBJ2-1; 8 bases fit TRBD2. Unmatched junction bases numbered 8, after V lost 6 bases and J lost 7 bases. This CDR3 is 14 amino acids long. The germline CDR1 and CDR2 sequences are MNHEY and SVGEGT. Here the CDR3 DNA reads TGTGCCAGCAGACAGAGCGGGAGCGGTAATGAGCAGTTCTTC. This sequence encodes CASRQSGSGNEQFF.

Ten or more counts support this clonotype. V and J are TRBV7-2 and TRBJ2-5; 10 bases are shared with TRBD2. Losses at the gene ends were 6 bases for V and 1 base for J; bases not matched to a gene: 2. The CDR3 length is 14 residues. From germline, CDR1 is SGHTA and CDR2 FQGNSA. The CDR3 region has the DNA TGTGCCAGCAGAAGGACTAGCGGCCAAGAGACCCAGTACTTC. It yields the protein CASRRTSGQETQYF.

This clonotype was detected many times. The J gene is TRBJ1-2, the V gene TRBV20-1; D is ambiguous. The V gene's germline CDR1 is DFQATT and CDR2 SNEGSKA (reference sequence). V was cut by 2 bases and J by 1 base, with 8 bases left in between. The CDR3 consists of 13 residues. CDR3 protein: CSARIGLNYGYTF. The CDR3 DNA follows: TGCAGTGCTAGAATAGGGCTTAACTATGGCTACACCTTC.

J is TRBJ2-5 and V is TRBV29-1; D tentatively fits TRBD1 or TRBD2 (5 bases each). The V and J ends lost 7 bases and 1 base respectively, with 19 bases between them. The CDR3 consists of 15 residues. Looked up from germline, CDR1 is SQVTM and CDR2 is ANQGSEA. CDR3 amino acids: CSGGERTGTQETQYF. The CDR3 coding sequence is TGCAGCGGAGGGGAGCGGACGGGGACCCAAGAGACCCAGTACTTC.

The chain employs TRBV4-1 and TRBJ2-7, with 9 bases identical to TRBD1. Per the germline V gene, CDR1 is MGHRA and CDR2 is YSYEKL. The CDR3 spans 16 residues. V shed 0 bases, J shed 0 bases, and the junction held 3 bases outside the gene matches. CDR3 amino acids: CASSQEGTGSSYEQYF. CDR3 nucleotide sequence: TGCGCCAGCAGCCAAGAAGGGACAGGGTCCTCCTACGAGCAGTACTTC.

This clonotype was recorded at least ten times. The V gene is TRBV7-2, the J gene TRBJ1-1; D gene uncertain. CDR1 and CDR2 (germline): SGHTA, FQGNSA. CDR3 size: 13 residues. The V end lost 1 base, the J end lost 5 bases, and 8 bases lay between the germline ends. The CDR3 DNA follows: TGTGCCAGCAGCTTAGGGAGGAGAACTGAAGCTTTCTTT. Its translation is CASSLGRRTEAFF.

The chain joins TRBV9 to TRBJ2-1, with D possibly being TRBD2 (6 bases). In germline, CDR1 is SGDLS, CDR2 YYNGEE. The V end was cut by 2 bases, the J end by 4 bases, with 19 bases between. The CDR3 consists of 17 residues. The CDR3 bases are TGTGCCAGCAGCGTGAATTCCGGGACTGTAAATTACAATGAGCAGTTCTTC. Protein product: CASSVNSGTVNYNEQFF.

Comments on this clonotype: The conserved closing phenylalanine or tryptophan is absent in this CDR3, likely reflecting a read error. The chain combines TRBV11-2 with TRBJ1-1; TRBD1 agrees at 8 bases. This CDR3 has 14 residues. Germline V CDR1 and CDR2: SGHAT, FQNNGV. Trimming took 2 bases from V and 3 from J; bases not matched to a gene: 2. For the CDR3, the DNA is TGTGCCAGCAGCTTAACAGGGGGGGACACTGAAGCTTTCCTT. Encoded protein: CASSLTGGDTEAFL.

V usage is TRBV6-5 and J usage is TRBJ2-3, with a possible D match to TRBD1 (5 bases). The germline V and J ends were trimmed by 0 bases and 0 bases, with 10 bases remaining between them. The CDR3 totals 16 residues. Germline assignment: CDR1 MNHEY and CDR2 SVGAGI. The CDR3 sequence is CASSYSTVASTDTQYF. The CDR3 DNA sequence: TGTGCCAGCAGTTACTCGACAGTAGCTAGCACAGATACGCAGTATTTT.

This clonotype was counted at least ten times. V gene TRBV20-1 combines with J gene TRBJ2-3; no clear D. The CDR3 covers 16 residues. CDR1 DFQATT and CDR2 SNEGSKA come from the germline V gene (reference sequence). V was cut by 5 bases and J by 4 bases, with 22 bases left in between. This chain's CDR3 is CSAPTTLPRLADTQYF. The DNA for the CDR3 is TGCAGTGCTCCAACTACTCTCCCTCGGTTAGCAGATACGCAGTATTTT.

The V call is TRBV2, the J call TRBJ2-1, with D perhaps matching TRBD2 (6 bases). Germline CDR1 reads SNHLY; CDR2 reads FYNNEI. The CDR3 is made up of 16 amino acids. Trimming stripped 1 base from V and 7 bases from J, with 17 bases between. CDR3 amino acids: CASSEEYGSVKNEQFF. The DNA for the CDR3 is TGTGCCAGCAGTGAAGAATACGGGAGTGTTAAGAATGAGCAGTTCTTC.

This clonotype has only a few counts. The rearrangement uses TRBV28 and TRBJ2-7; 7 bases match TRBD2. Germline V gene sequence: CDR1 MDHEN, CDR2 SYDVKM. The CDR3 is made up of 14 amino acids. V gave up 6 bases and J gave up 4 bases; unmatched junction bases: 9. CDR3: CASRGGGSGYEQYF. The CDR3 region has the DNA TGTGCCAGCAGGGGAGGCGGGAGTGGTTACGAGCAGTACTTC.

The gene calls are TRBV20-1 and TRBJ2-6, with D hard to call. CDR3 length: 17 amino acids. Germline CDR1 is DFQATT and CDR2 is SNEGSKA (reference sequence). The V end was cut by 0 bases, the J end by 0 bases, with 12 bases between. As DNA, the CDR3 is TGCAGTGCTAGAGATGGTCGGAAAAACTCTGGGGCCAACGTCCTGACTTTC. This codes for CSARDGRKNSGANVLTF.

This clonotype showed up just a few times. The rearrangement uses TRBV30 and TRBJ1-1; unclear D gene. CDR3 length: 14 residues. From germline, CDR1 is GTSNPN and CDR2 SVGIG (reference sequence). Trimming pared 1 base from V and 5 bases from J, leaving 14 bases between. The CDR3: CAWSAGWGVTEAFF. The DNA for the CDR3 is TGTGCCTGGAGTGCGGGTTGGGGTGTAACTGAAGCTTTCTTT.

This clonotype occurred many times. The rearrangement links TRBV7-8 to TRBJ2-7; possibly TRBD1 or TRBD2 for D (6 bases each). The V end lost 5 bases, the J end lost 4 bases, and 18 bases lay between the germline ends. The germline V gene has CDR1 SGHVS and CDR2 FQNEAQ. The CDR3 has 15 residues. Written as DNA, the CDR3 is TGTGCCAGCAGCCGGGGGACATCTCCAGGGTACGAGCAGTACGTC. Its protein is CASSRGTSPGYEQYV.

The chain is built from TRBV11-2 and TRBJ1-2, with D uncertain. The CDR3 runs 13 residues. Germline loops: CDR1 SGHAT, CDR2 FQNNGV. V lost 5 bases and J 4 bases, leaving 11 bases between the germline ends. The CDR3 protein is CASSTGRTYGYTF. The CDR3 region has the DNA TGTGCCAGCAGCACCGGACGGACCTATGGCTACACCTTC.

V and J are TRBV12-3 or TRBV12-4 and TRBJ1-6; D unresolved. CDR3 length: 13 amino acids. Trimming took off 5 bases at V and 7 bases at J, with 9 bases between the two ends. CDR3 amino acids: CASSAGENSPLHF. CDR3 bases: TGTGCCAGCAGTGCCGGAGAGAATTCACCCCTCCACTTT.

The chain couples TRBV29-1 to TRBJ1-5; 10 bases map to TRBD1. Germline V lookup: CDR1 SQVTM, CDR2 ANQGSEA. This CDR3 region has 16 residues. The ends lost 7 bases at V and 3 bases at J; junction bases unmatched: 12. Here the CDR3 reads CSATPAGTGDNQPQHF. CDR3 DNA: TGCAGCGCAACACCCGCTGGGACAGGGGACAATCAGCCCCAGCATTTT.

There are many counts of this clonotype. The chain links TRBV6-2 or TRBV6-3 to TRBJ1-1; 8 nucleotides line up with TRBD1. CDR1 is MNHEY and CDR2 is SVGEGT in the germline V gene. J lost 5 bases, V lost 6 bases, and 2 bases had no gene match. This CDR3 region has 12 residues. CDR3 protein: CASRRQGTEAFF. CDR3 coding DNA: TGTGCCAGCAGAAGACAGGGGACTGAAGCTTTCTTT.

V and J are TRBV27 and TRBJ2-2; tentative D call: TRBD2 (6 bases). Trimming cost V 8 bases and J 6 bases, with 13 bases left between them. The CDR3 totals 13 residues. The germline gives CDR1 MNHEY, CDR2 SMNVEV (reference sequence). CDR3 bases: TGTGCCAGCCCGACTAGGAAAGCCGGGGAGCTGTTTTTT. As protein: CASPTRKAGELFF.

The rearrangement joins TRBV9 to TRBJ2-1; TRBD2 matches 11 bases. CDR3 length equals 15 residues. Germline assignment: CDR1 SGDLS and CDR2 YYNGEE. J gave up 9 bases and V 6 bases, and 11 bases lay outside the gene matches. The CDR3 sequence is CASTKTSGISSEQFF. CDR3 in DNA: TGTGCCAGCACCAAGACTAGCGGGATTTCAAGTGAGCAGTTCTTC.

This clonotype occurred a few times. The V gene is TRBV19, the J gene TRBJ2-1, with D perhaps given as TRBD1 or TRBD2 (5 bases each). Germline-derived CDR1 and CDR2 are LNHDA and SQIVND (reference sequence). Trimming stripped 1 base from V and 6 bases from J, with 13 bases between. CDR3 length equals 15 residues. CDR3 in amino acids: CASSIGMRGTNEQFF. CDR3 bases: TGTGCCAGTAGTATAGGCATGAGGGGTACCAATGAGCAGTTCTTC.